This paragraph covers one T cell receptor (beta chain) sequence. This record belongs to a study of cytomegalovirus exposure and HLA in healthy donors. This CDR3 region has 18 residues. Germline V gene lookup returns CDR1 MDHEN and CDR2 SYDVKM. The junction had 17 bases not matched to a gene; V was cut back by 7 bases and J by 5 bases. Primers: 60 Vbeta forward and 13 Jbeta reverse. TCRdb's table, derived via immunoSEQ multiplex PCR, lists solely in-frame clones and lacks some. The sample holds around 130,000 clones; about 70% are singletons and the top ten take 2.1%. The sequenced sample consisted of PBMCs. The receptor's source is a woman aged 35 to 49 in good health and CMV-seropositive. The chain recombines TRBV28 with TRBJ2-3; 11 bases match TRBD2. CDR3 DNA sequence: TGTGCCAGCACCACGATGGGTGGGGCTAGCGGGGGGCGAGATACGCAGTATTTT. Its protein product is CASTTMGGASGGRDTQYF.